The 21 T cell receptor beta chains in this list originate from one sample, sequenced in a study of blood T cells in healthy people across ages. Together with a sample-barcoded 5' primer, a J-beta primer mix was included in a second PCR lasting about 6 to 12 cycles. TCRdb itself ran the 5' RACE reads through MiXCR, one entry per CDR3 protein. The data show 750,000 or so distinct CDR3 sequences, 20% to 25% seen once. These data were likewise used in another study, on T cells of mothers and their children.

The sequencing sample was made of blood. Every receptor here comes from a boy between 10 and 17 years old in good health.

The chain employs TRBV5-1 and TRBJ2-6; D is possibly TRBD1 or TRBD2 (5 bases each). Deletions cut 0 bases from V and 0 bases from J, with 13 bases between. This CDR3 is 18 amino acids long. The V gene's germline CDR1 is SGHRS and CDR2 YFSETQ. CDR3 protein: CASSLVGDGYSGANVLTF. The CDR3 region has the DNA TGCGCCAGCAGCTTGGTTGGGGACGGCTACTCTGGGGCCAACGTCCTGACTTTC.

This chain uses TRBV6-1 with TRBJ2-3, with 7 bases that match TRBD2. Germline loops: CDR1 MNHNS, CDR2 SASEGT. V gave up 0 bases and J gave up 3 bases; unmatched junction bases: 6. CDR3 size: 16 residues. Here the CDR3 reads CASSEALGLETDTQYF. DNA for the CDR3: TGTGCCAGCAGTGAAGCGCTAGGACTAGAGACAGATACGCAGTATTTT.

This clonotype has a handful of counts. The J gene is TRBJ1-4, the V gene TRBV2; TRBD1 aligns across 7 bases. V lost 3 bases and J lost 10; bases outside the gene matches: 11. Germline V gene sequence: CDR1 SNHLY, CDR2 FYNNEI. This CDR3 region has 15 residues. CDR3 DNA: TGTGCCAGCAGTGAGGGAGCAGGGGGGGAGAGAAAACTGTTTTTT. Translated: CASSEGAGGERKLFF.

J is TRBJ2-5 and V is TRBV7-9; no firm D call. The better agreement between TRBJ2-1 and the DNA end casts doubt on the J call. CDR1 and CDR2 (germline): SEHNR, FQNEAQ (reference sequence). This CDR3 has 13 residues. The CDR3 sequence: CASSLAVGTEQFF. Here the CDR3 DNA reads TGTGCCAGCAGCTTAGCAGTGGGTACTGAGCAGTTCTTC.

The CDR3 sequence: CASSLQGFYEQYF. The CDR3 DNA reads TGTGCCAGCTCGCTACAGGGGTTCTACGAGCAGTACTTC. The rearrangement joins TRBV18 to TRBJ2-7; the match to TRBD1 covers 7 bases. CDR1 and CDR2 from the germline V gene are KGHSH and LQKENI. There are 13 residues in the CDR3. J lost 3 bases, V lost 6 bases, and 5 bases had no gene match.

This clonotype has only one observation. The genes are TRBV29-1 and TRBJ1-1, with no clear D. This CDR3 has 14 amino acids. Looked up from germline, CDR1 is SQVTM and CDR2 is ANQGSEA. The V end lost 2 bases, the J end lost 1 base, and 11 bases lay between the germline ends. The CDR3 sequence: CSVERRIGNTEAFF. CDR3 DNA: TGCAGCGTTGAACGAAGGATTGGGAACACTGAAGCTTTCTTT.

The rearrangement joins TRBV29-1 to TRBJ2-5; D gene unclear. Between the trimmed V and J ends, which lost 6 bases and 5 bases, there was a span of 19 bases. Germline-derived CDR1 and CDR2 are SQVTM and ANQGSEA. The CDR3 has 14 amino acids. The DNA of the CDR3 is TGCAGCGTCACTTTCAGGTTGGGTTGGGAGACCCAGTACTTC. It is translated as CSVTFRLGWETQYF.

The V gene is TRBV20-1, the J gene TRBJ2-5; 8 nucleotides agree with TRBD2. J lost 6 bases, V lost 6 bases, and 12 bases had no gene match. The CDR3 is 14 residues long. The V gene's germline CDR1 is DFQATT and CDR2 SNEGSKA (reference sequence). CDR3 DNA: TGCAGTGCCGGGGGCCAGCGGGAGTTTCAGACCCAGTACTTC. Translation gives CSAGGQREFQTQYF.

The chain employs TRBV20-1 and TRBJ2-5; D may correspond to TRBD1 or TRBD2 (6 bases each). V lost 3 bases and J 0 bases, leaving 14 bases between the germline ends. CDR3 length: 15 residues. Germline CDR1 reads DFQATT; CDR2 reads SNEGSKA (reference sequence). The CDR3 region is CSASGVRGDQETQYF. The DNA for the CDR3 is TGCAGTGCTAGCGGGGTTAGGGGGGACCAAGAGACCCAGTACTTC.

A few counts support this clonotype. The chain combines TRBV11-2 with TRBJ2-5; tentative D call: TRBD1 (5 bases). This CDR3 contains 13 residues. Germline CDR1 and CDR2: SGHAT and FQNNGV. V was trimmed by 3 bases and J by 5 bases, leaving 10 bases between them. The CDR3 DNA is TGTGCCAGCAGCTTCCAGGGTCCCGAGACCCAGTACTTC. Protein: CASSFQGPETQYF.

This sequence joins TRBV12-3 or TRBV12-4 and TRBJ1-3, with unresolved D. The length of the CDR3 is 15 residues. With 5 bases removed from V and 0 bases from J, the gap between germline ends came to 11 bases. The CDR3 DNA reads TGTGCCAGCAGTCCAAGGATTCCCTCTGGAAACACCATATATTTT. This codes for CASSPRIPSGNTIYF.

The chain carries TRBV12-3 or TRBV12-4 and TRBJ2-7; perhaps D is TRBD1 or TRBD2 (5 bases each). The V gene lost 6 bases and the J gene lost 3 bases, with 15 bases spanning the gap. The CDR3 covers 14 residues. The DNA for the CDR3 is TGTGCCAGCAGCCCCAAACGGGACGGCTACGAGCAGTACTTC. Its protein product is CASSPKRDGYEQYF.

In its sample, this clonotype was seen a few times. The chain uses TRBV14 and TRBJ2-7, with D uncertain. Germline V lookup: CDR1 SGHDN, CDR2 FVKESK. With 4 bases removed from V and 6 bases from J, the gap between germline ends came to 10 bases. CDR3 length: 12 amino acids. CDR3 nucleotides: TGTGCCAGCAGCCTAAGGTATAGCGAGCAGTACTTC. Protein: CASSLRYSEQYF. Drawing the rest from reference TRBV14 and TRBJ2-7, the complete variable domain is EAGVTQFPSHSVIEKGQTVTLRCDPISGHDNLYWYRRVMGKEIKFLLHFVKESKQDESGMPNNRFLAERTGGTYSTLKVQPAELEDSGVYFCASSLRYSEQYFGPGTRLTVT.

In its sample, this clonotype was seen a few times. The J gene is TRBJ2-1, the V gene TRBV27; 8 bases agree with TRBD2. After removal of 2 bases from V and 0 bases from J, the junction contained 3 bases not matched to a gene. The CDR3 spans 16 residues. Germline V gene data show CDR1 as MNHEY and CDR2 as SMNVEV (reference sequence). In nucleotides, the CDR3 is TGTGCCAGCAGTTTAATACTAGCGGCCTCCTACAATGAGCAGTTCTTC. Protein sequence: CASSLILAASYNEQFF.

The rearrangement links TRBV11-2 to TRBJ1-4, with D maybe TRBD1 (5 bases). Germline-derived CDR1 and CDR2 are SGHAT and FQNNGV. The length of the CDR3 is 17 residues. The ends were cut back, 5 bases at V and 0 bases at J, with 16 bases in the middle. Here the CDR3 reads CASSPTGGVSTNEKLFF. In nucleotides, the CDR3 is TGTGCCAGCAGCCCGACCGGAGGGGTCTCAACTAATGAAAAACTGTTTTTT.

In its sample, this clonotype was seen a few times. The chain is built from TRBV2 and TRBJ1-1, with 7 bases lining up with TRBD1. Germline V lookup: CDR1 SNHLY, CDR2 FYNNEI. The CDR3 extends over 13 amino acids. Trimming removed 10 bases from V and 1 base from J; junction bases left unmatched: 6. DNA for the CDR3: TGTGCCAAAGGGGGCAGGGCGAACACTGAAGCTTTCTTT. Amino acid sequence: CAKGGRANTEAFF.

This clonotype has only a few counts. This chain joins TRBV7-2 and TRBJ2-7; D is possibly TRBD2 (6 bases). Germline V gene sequence: CDR1 SGHTA, CDR2 FQGNSA. V was shortened by 4 bases and J by 4 bases, with 11 bases between the two germline ends. The CDR3 length is 13 residues. The CDR3 region is CASSSISGYEQYF. CDR3 coding DNA: TGTGCCAGCAGCTCCATTAGCGGTTACGAGCAGTACTTC.

The chain is built from TRBV6-5 and TRBJ1-6; possibly TRBD1 for D (5 bases). The germline V gene encodes CDR1 MNHEY and CDR2 SVGAGI. The CDR3 sequence is 16 residues long. V lost 2 bases and J lost 8, with 16 bases in between. The chain's CDR3 is CASSYKAGMYYSPLHF. The CDR3 DNA reads as TGTGCCAGCAGTTACAAGGCAGGGATGTATTATTCACCCCTCCACTTT.

The CDR3 loop reads CASSIGPASETQYF. The CDR3 nucleotides are TGTGCCAGTAGTATAGGTCCAGCGTCGGAGACCCAGTACTTC. The chain carries TRBV19 and TRBJ2-5, with D hard to call. CDR1 and CDR2 (germline): LNHDA, SQIVND (reference sequence). This CDR3 region has 14 residues. With 1 base removed from V and 5 bases from J, the gap between germline ends came to 11 bases.

The V call is TRBV4-1, the J call TRBJ1-4; no firm D call. Trimming stripped 6 bases from V and 7 bases from J, with 12 bases between. The CDR3 runs to 13 residues. The germline V gene encodes CDR1 MGHRA and CDR2 YSYEKL. The CDR3 loop reads CASRLTSGEKLFF. Here the CDR3 DNA reads TGCGCCAGCAGATTAACTTCGGGTGAAAAACTGTTTTTT.

The rearrangement uses TRBV12-3 or TRBV12-4 and TRBJ2-6; D remains unclear. CDR3 length equals 15 residues. V was clipped by 5 bases and J by 0 bases, with 8 bases between them. The CDR3 nucleotides read TGTGCCAGCAGTAGCTCCGACTCTGGGGCCAACGTCCTGACTTTC. Translation gives CASSSSDSGANVLTF.